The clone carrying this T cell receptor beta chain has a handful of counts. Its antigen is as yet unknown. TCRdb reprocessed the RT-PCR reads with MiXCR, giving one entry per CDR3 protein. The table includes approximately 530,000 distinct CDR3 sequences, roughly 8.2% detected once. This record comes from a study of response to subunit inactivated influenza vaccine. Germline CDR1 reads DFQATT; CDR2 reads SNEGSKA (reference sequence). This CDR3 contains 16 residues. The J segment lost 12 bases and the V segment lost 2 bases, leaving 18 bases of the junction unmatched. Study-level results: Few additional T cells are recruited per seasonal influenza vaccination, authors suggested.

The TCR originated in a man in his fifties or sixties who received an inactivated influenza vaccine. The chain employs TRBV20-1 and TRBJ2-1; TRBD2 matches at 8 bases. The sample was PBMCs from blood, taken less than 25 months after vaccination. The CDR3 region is CSARSRRGAPPMLQFF. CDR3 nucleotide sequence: TGCAGTGCTAGATCCCGGCGGGGGGCCCCCCCAATGCTGCAGTTCTTC.